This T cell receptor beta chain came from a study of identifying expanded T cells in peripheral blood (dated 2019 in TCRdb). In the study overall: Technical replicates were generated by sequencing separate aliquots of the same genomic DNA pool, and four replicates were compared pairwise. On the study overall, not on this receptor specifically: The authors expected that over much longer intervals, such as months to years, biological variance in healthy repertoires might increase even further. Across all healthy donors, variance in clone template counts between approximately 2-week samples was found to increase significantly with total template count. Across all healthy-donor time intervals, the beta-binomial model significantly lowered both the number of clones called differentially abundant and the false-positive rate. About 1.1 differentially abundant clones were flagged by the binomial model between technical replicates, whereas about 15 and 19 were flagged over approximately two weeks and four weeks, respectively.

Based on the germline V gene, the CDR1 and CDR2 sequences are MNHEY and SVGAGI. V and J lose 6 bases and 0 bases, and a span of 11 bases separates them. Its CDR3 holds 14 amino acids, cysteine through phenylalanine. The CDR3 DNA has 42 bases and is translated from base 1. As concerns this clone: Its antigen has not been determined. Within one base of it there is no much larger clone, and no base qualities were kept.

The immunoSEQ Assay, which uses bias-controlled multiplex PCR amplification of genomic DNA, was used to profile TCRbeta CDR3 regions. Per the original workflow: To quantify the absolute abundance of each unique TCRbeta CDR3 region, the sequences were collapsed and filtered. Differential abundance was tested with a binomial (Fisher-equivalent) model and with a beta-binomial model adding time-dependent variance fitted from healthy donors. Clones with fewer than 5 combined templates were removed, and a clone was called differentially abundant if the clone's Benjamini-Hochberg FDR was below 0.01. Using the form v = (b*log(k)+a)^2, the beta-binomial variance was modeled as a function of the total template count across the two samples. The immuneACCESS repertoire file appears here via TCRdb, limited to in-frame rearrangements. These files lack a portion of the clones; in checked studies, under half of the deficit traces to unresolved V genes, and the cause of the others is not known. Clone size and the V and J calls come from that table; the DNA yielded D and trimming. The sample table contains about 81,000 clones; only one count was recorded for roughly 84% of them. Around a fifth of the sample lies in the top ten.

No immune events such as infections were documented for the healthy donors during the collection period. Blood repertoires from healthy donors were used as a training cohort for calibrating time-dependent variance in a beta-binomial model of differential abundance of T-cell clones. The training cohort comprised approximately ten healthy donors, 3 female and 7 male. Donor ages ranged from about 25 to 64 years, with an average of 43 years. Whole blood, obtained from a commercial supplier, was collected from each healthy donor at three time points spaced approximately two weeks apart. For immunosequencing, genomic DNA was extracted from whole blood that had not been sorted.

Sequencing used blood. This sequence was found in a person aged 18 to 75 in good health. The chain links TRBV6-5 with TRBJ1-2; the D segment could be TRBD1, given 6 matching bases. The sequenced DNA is TGTGCCAGCAGCGAGACAGGTCCTAACTATGGCTACACCTTC. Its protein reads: CASSETGPNYGYTF.